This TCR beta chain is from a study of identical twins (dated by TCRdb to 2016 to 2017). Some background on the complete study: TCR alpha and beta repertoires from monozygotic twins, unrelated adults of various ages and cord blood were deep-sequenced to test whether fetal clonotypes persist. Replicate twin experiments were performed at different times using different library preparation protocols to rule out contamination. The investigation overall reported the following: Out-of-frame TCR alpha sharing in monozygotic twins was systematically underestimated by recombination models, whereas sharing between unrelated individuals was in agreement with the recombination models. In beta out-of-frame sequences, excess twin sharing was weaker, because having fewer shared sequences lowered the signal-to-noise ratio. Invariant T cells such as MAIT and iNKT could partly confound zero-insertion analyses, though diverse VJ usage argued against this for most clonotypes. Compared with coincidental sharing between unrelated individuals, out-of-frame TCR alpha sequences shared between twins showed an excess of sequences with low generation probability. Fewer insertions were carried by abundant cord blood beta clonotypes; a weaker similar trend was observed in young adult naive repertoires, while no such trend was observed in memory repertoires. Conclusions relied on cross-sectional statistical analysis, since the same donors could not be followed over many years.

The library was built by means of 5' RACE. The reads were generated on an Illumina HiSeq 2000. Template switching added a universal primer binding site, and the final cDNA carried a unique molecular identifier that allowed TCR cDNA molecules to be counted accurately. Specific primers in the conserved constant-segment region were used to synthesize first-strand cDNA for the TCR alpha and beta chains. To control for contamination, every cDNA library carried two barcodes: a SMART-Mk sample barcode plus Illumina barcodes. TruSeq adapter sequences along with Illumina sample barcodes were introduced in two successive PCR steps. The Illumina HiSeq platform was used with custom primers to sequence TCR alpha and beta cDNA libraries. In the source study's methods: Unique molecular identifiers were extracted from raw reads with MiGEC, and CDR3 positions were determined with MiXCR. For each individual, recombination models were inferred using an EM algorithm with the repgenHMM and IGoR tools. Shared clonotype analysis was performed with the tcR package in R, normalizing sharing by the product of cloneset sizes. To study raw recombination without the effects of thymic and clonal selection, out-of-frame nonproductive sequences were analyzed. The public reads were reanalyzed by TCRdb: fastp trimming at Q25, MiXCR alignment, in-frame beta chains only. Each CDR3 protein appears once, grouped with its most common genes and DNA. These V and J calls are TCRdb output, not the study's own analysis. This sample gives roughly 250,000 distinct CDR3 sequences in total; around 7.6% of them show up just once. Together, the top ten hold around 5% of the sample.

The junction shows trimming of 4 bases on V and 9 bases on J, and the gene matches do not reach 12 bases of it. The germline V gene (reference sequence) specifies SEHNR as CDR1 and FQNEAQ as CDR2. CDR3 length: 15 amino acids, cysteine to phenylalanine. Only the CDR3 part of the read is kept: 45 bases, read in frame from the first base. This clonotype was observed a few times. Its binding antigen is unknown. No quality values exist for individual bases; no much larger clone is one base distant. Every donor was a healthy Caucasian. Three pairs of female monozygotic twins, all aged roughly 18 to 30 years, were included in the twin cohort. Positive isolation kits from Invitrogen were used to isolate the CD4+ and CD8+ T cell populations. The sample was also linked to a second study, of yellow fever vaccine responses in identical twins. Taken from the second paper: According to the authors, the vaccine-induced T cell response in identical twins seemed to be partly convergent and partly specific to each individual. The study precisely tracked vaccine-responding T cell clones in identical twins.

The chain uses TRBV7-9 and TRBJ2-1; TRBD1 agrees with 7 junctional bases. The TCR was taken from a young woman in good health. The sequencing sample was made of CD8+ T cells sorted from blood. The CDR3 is CASSSPNFGQAEQFF. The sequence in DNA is TGTGCCAGCAGCTCCCCGAACTTCGGACAGGCTGAGCAGTTCTTC.